The clone carrying this T cell receptor (beta chain) was seen ten or more times. Unique molecular identifiers were used to barcode this TCRbeta library. TCRdb fed the PCR reads into MiXCR, producing one record per CDR3 protein. Of about 270,000 distinct CDR3 sequences in the sample, over 8% were seen once. This record comes from a study of T-cell reconstitution after alpha-beta-depleted transplantation in children. CDR1 is SGHRS and CDR2 is YFSETQ in the germline V gene. The CDR3 has 16 amino acids. V dropped 0 bases and J dropped 0 bases, with 12 bases sitting between them. V and J are TRBV5-1 and TRBJ1-1; D remains unclear. This receptor was taken from a human donor who donated a stem cell graft to a child with SCID. The specimen was PBMCs from the stem cell graft donor, collected from the stem cell graft. The CDR3 here is CASSLASVGLNTEAFF. The CDR3 DNA follows: TGCGCCAGCAGCTTGGCCTCGGTCGGACTGAACACTGAAGCTTTCTTT.